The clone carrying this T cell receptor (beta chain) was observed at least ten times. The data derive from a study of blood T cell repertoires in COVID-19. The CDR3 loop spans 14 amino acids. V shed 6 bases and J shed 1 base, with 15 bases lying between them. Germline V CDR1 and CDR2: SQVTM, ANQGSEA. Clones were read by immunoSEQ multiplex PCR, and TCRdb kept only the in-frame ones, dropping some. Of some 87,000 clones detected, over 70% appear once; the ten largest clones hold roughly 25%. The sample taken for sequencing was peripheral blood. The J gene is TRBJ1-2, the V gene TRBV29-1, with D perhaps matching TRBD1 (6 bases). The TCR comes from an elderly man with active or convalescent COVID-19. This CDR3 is CSVGGQEINYGYTF. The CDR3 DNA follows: TGCAGCGTGGGGGGGCAGGAAATTAACTATGGCTACACCTTC.